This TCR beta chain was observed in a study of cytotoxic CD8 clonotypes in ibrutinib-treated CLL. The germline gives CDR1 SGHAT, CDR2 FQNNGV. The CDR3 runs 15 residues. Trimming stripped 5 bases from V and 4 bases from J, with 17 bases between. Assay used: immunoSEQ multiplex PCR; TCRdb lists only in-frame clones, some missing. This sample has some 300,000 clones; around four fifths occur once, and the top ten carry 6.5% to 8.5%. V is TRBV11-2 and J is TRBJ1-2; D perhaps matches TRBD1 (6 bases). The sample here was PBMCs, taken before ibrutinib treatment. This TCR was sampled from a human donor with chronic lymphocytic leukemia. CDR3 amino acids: CASSPIRRDIYGYTF. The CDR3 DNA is TGTGCCAGCAGCCCAATAAGACGGGACATCTATGGCTACACCTTC.